The text below deals with one T cell receptor beta chain. Its antigen remains unknown. The sample is drawn from a study of blood T cells in healthy people across ages. Whole-study results and caveats: Per million T cells, the diversity of TCR beta decreased roughly linearly as age advanced. What prevented conclusive comparison of naive and antigen-experienced cells was that PBMCs were unsorted.

Researchers report isolating at least 6 million PBMCs per sample. From germline, CDR1 is MNHNY and CDR2 SVGAGI (reference sequence). The CDR3 covers 14 residues. Trimming left V 2 bases short and J 7 bases short, with 9 bases between. Together with a sample-barcoded 5' primer, a J-beta primer mix was included in a second PCR lasting roughly 6 to 12 cycles. Each TCR beta cDNA got a 12-nucleotide random molecular identifier. TCRdb re-analysed the 5' RACE reads in MiXCR, keeping a single row per CDR3 protein. The table lists roughly 2 million distinct CDR3 sequences, around 48% of them singletons. Sequencing was done on a sample of blood. The source is a woman aged 40-49 years in good health. The rearrangement uses TRBV6-6 and TRBJ1-6; D is unclear. CDR3 coding DNA: TGTGCCAGCAGTTACCCAGACCGGAATTCACCCCTCCACTTT. Translating gives CASSYPDRNSPLHF.